This T cell receptor beta chain was recovered during a study of response to subunit inactivated influenza vaccine. The CDR3 length is 13 residues. Trimming pared 5 bases from V and 6 bases from J, leaving 10 bases between. Germline values: CDR1 SGHTA, CDR2 FQGNSA. On this clonotype itself: Its antigen is not identified.

Points from the study as a whole: After each seasonal influenza vaccination, few new T cells are recruited, the authors suggested.

TCRdb fed the RT-PCR reads into MiXCR, producing one record per CDR3 protein. This table has approximately 530,000 distinct CDR3 sequences, around 8% appearing once. The sequencing here drew on PBMCs from blood, taken less than 30 months after vaccination. The clonotype comes from a man aged 45-69 years who received an inactivated influenza vaccine. V and J are TRBV7-2 and TRBJ2-2; D remains ambiguous. CDR3 loop: CASSLQVAGELFF. The DNA for the CDR3 is TGTGCCAGCAGCCTACAAGTCGCCGGGGAGCTGTTTTTT.